This passage covers 4 T cell receptor beta chains from one sample sequenced in a study of beta chain features in type 1 diabetes. The whole isolated RNA underwent reverse transcription, so sequencing captured expressed TCRB transcripts. Only in-frame clones appear in the TCRdb table, and some are missing; sequencing was by immunoSEQ multiplex PCR. This table holds a few hundred thousand clones, 14% found once. Sequenced: naive CD4+ T cells from blood. The source of these receptors is a man aged 25-45 years in good health.

This chain connects TRBV2 to TRBJ2-3, with D maybe TRBD1 (6 bases). The CDR3 spans 17 residues. Trimming pared 6 bases from V and 0 bases from J, leaving 19 bases between. Germline CDR1 and CDR2: SNHLY and FYNNEI. The CDR3 nucleotides read TGTGCCAGCAGCAGGGGATTCGACTGGCTAAGCACAGATACGCAGTATTTT. Amino acid sequence: CASSRGFDWLSTDTQYF. The variable domain in full, completed from reference TRBV2 and TRBJ2-3, reads EPEVTQTPSHQVTQMGQEVILRCVPISNHLYFYWYRQILGQKVEFLVSFYNNEISEKSEIFDDQFSVERPDGSNFTLKIRSTKLEDSAMYFCASSRGFDWLSTDTQYFGPGTRLTVL.

In its sample, this clone was seen a few times. J is TRBJ1-2 and V is TRBV7-2; TRBD1 agrees at 7 bases. CDR1 is SGHTA, CDR2 FQGNSA, per germline. The CDR3 runs to 13 residues. V dropped 1 base and J dropped 10; count of bases not matched to a gene: 6. The CDR3 region has the DNA TGTGCCAGCAGCTTAGTAGGACAGGAGTCCTACACCTTC. Amino acid sequence: CASSLVGQESYTF.

V is TRBV6-6 and J is TRBJ2-3; 7 bases match TRBD2. After removal of 7 bases from V and 1 base from J, the junction contained 8 bases not matched to a gene. The CDR3 extends over 15 amino acids. The germline gives CDR1 MNHNY, CDR2 SVGAGI (reference sequence). Here the CDR3 reads CASKPSGIRTDTQYF. The CDR3 DNA sequence: TGTGCCAGCAAGCCCAGCGGGATACGCACAGATACGCAGTATTTT.

This chain links TRBV5-4 with TRBJ1-3, with D unclear. Trimming left V 0 bases short and J 3 bases short, with 7 bases between. This CDR3 comprises 14 residues. Germline V CDR1 and CDR2: SGHNT, YYREEE (reference sequence). CDR3 nucleotide sequence: TGTGCCAGCAGCTTGGAAGCCAGTGGAAACACCATATATTTT. This codes for CASSLEASGNTIYF.